Below, 7 T cell receptor beta chains from the same sample are listed, as sequenced in a study of tumor and adjacent non-tumor tissue in lung cancer. TCRbeta libraries were built with three rounds of nested PCR, modified from ARM-PCR. In TCRdb, the multiplex PCR reads were re-called with MiXCR into one record per CDR3 protein. Counted here are about 80,000 distinct CDR3 sequences, 80% to 90% occurring once; the ten biggest clones make up about 54%. This sample's RNA came from whole unsorted tissue. Distant lung tissue was collected more than 3 cm away from the tumor edge. Material: distant non-tumor lung tissue. These TCRs come from a man in his 60s with non-small cell lung cancer.

With regard to this clonotype: The CDR3 ends on some other residue instead of the conserved phenylalanine or tryptophan, so this is likely a read error. V and J are TRBV7-9 and TRBJ2-3; 9 bases are shared with TRBD2. This CDR3 is built from 16 residues. V was clipped by 3 bases and J by 4 bases; unmatched bases: 8. Germline CDR1 reads SEHNR; CDR2 reads FQNEAQ (reference sequence). CDR3 in DNA: TGTGCCAGCAGCTTTTCCCTAGCGGGACGCGCAGATACGCAGTATTAT. It is translated as CASSFSLAGRADTQYY.

This chain uses TRBV4-3 with TRBJ1-4, with 7 bases that match TRBD1. After removal of 4 bases from V and 7 bases from J, the junction contained 15 bases not matched to a gene. The germline CDR1 and CDR2 sequences are LGHNA and YSLEER. The CDR3 is 17 residues long. The chain's CDR3 is CASSRPKRGQKGEKLFF. CDR3 nucleotide sequence: TGCGCCAGCAGCCGACCGAAACGGGGACAGAAGGGTGAAAAACTGTTTTTT.

With regard to this clonotype: Germline is not matched at one junction end, which may reflect a read error. This sequence joins TRBV11-2 and TRBJ2-7; D assignment may be TRBD1 or TRBD2 (5 bases each). The CDR3 sequence is 17 residues long. Per germline, CDR1 SGHAT and CDR2 FQNNGV. The CDR3 coding sequence is TGTGGCAGCAGCTTAGACGGAAGGGACGTGGGGATCTACGAGCAGTACTTC. Protein: CGSSLDGRDVGIYEQYF. The complete variable domain, with remaining parts taken from reference TRBV11-2 and TRBJ2-7, reads EAGVAQSPRYKIIEKRQSVAFWCNPISGHATLYWYQQILGQGPKLLIQFQNNGVVDDSQLPKDRFSAERLKGVDSTLKIQPAKLEDSAVYLCGSSLDGRDVGIYEQYFGPGTRLTVT.

In its sample, this clonotype was seen a few times. The conserved closing phenylalanine or tryptophan is absent in this CDR3, likely reflecting a read error. The limits of the CDR3 on the DNA are not certain, so only TCRdb's listed CDR3 is given. V and J are TRBV11-2 and TRBJ2-1. The CDR3 sequence runs 13 residues, both termini included. CDR1 SGHAT and CDR2 FQNNGV come from the germline V gene. The CDR3 here is CASSLERYNERFI.

As to this clonotype: An end of the junction does not agree with germline; a read error may underlie this. The rearrangement links TRBV11-2 to TRBJ1-6, with D possibly being TRBD1 (6 bases). CDR1 and CDR2 from the germline V gene are SGHAT and FQNNGV. The CDR3 loop spans 15 amino acids. The chain's CDR3 is CTSSLGGDNISPLHF. The CDR3 nucleotides read TGTACCAGCAGCTTAGGTGGGGACAATATTTCACCCCTCCACTTT.

About this clonotype itself: The conserved closing phenylalanine or tryptophan is absent in this CDR3, likely reflecting a read error. The chain uses TRBV6-2 or TRBV6-3 and TRBJ1-2; 7 nucleotides line up with TRBD1. Germline-derived CDR1 and CDR2 are MNHEY and SVGEGT. There are 15 residues in the CDR3. CDR3 loop: CPSSYFSTGDYGYTL. The CDR3, as DNA: TGTCCCAGCAGTTACTTTTCAACAGGGGACTATGGCTACACCTTG.

The chain links TRBV29-1 to TRBJ1-1; no clear D. The CDR3 contains 12 residues. CDR1 is SQVTM and CDR2 is ANQGSEA in the germline V gene. CDR3 sequence: CRAEGGSAEAFF. The CDR3, as DNA: TGCAGGGCTGAAGGTGGATCTGCTGAAGCTTTCTTT.